The 18 T cell receptor beta chains in this list originate from one sample, sequenced in a study of shared clonotypes between healthy human individuals. The protocol was immunoSEQ multiplex PCR, while the TCRdb copy is restricted to in-frame clones and leaves out a portion. The table records 190,000 or so clones, 60% to 75% of them present only once. The sequenced sample consisted of memory CD4+ T cells sorted from blood. Specified subset: CD45RA-negative fraction. The receptors shown here come from a man aged 25-45 years in good health.

This chain uses TRBV2 with TRBJ2-2; D unresolved. V was clipped by 7 bases and J by 5 bases, with 2 bases between them. Per the germline V gene, CDR1 is SNHLY and CDR2 is FYNNEI. The CDR3 extends over 10 amino acids. The CDR3 DNA reads as TGTGCCAGCACTACCGGGGAGCTGTTTTTT. Its translation is CASTTGELFF.

The sample holds a few counts of this clone. This sequence joins TRBV10-3 and TRBJ1-1, with 7 bases fitting TRBD1. J gave up 6 bases and V 4 bases, and 11 bases lay outside the gene matches. Per germline, CDR1 ENHRY and CDR2 SYGVKD. This CDR3 has 15 amino acids. CDR3 DNA sequence: TGTGCCATCAGTGGCCGGGACAGCGGCCGGGCTGAAGCTTTCTTT. Translated: CAISGRDSGRAEAFF.

The rearrangement uses TRBV18 and TRBJ1-4; D not resolved. Between the trimmed V and J ends, which lost 6 bases and 5 bases, there was a span of 16 bases. Per the germline V gene, CDR1 is KGHSH and CDR2 is LQKENI. The CDR3 runs to 15 residues. The CDR3 region is CASSPSIAVNEKLFF. The CDR3 DNA is TGTGCCAGCTCTCCCAGTATCGCTGTAAATGAAAAACTGTTTTTT.

J is TRBJ2-3 and V is TRBV7-2; D is undetermined. Germline CDR1 reads SGHTA; CDR2 reads FQGNSA. The CDR3 runs 14 residues. Trimming took 3 bases from V and 3 from J, leaving 10 bases between them. The CDR3 here is CASSFSSGTDTQYF. The CDR3 region has the DNA TGTGCCAGCAGCTTCTCCAGTGGAACAGATACGCAGTATTTT. Using reference TRBV7-2 and TRBJ2-3 for the parts outside the CDR3, the full variable domain is GAGVSQSPSNKVTEKGKDVELRCDPISGHTALYWYRQSLGQGLEFLIYFQGNSAPDKSGLPSDRFSAERTGGSVSTLTIQRTQQEDSAVYLCASSFSSGTDTQYFGPGTRLTVL.

The rearrangement joins TRBV2 to TRBJ1-5; D might be TRBD1 (6 bases). Trimming took 4 bases from V and 0 from J, leaving 13 bases between them. The CDR3 sequence is 16 residues long. CDR1 and CDR2 from the germline V gene are SNHLY and FYNNEI. CDR3 sequence (DNA): TGTGCCAGCAGTGGCCGGGACACGGGTAGCAATCAGCCCCAGCATTTT. It yields the protein CASSGRDTGSNQPQHF.

Here the CDR3 reads CAITKGEGETQYF. The CDR3 nucleotides read TGTGCCATCACCAAGGGAGAGGGAGAGACCCAGTACTTC. This chain links TRBV10-3 with TRBJ2-5; D is possibly TRBD2 (5 bases). This CDR3 has 13 amino acids. Germline CDR1 reads ENHRY; CDR2 reads SYGVKD. Trimming took 7 bases from V and 4 from J, leaving 13 bases between them.

The rearrangement uses TRBV11-2 and TRBJ1-5, with 8 bases identical to TRBD1. CDR3 length: 14 amino acids. Germline CDR1 SGHAT, CDR2 FQNNGV. The V gene end was trimmed by 5 bases and the J gene end by 2 bases; junction bases not matched to a gene: 2. CDR3 region: CASSATGGNQPQHF. The CDR3 DNA reads TGTGCCAGCAGCGCGACAGGGGGCAATCAGCCCCAGCATTTT.

The chain is built from TRBV5-1 and TRBJ1-1; D is possibly TRBD1 (5 bases). CDR3 length: 17 residues. The germline CDR1 and CDR2 sequences are SGHRS and YFSETQ. V lost 0 bases, J lost 0 bases, and 15 bases lay in between. CDR3 loop: CASSLALRALMNTEAFF. The CDR3 nucleotides read TGCGCCAGCAGCTTGGCCCTCAGGGCCTTAATGAACACTGAAGCTTTCTTT.

The chain combines TRBV2 with TRBJ2-3; D is perhaps TRBD1 (6 bases). The V gene's germline CDR1 is SNHLY and CDR2 FYNNEI. This CDR3 contains 12 residues. V dropped 8 bases and J dropped 5 bases, with 11 bases sitting between them. As DNA, the CDR3 is TGTGCCAGCGAACAGGGTAGAGATACGCAGTATTTT. Translation gives CASEQGRDTQYF.

This clone came up once. This sequence joins TRBV7-2 and TRBJ2-7; 12 nucleotides line up with TRBD1. Germline V gene sequence: CDR1 SGHTA, CDR2 FQGNSA. This CDR3 comprises 17 residues. The V gene end was trimmed by 3 bases and the J gene end by 1 base; junction bases not matched to a gene: 7. CDR3 residues: CASSFGTGGAGSYEQYF. The CDR3 bases are TGTGCCAGCAGCTTTGGGACAGGGGGCGCAGGGTCCTACGAGCAGTACTTC. Full variable domain (remainder filled in from reference TRBV7-2 and TRBJ2-7): GAGVSQSPSNKVTEKGKDVELRCDPISGHTALYWYRQSLGQGLEFLIYFQGNSAPDKSGLPSDRFSAERTGGSVSTLTIQRTQQEDSAVYLCASSFGTGGAGSYEQYFGPGTRLTVT.

The CDR3 here is CASSARTGLSTGNTIYF. The CDR3 DNA follows: TGTGCCAGCAGCGCAAGGACAGGGTTAAGTACTGGAAACACCATATATTTT. This chain connects TRBV7-9 to TRBJ1-3; 8 bases are shared with TRBD1. Per germline, CDR1 SEHNR and CDR2 FQNEAQ (reference sequence). There are 17 residues in the CDR3. The V segment lost 5 bases and the J segment 2 bases; nucleotides outside the gene matches: 11.

V and J are TRBV2 and TRBJ2-3; D is unresolved. Germline lookup yields CDR1 SNHLY and CDR2 FYNNEI. The V and J ends lost 4 bases and 4 bases respectively, with 9 bases between them. This CDR3 is 13 amino acids long. The CDR3 sequence: CASSVQIADTQYF. Here the CDR3 DNA reads TGTGCCAGCAGTGTTCAAATTGCAGATACGCAGTATTTT.

This clone was seen just once. The chain uses TRBV27 and TRBJ2-3; 8 bases are a match to TRBD1. The CDR3 is made up of 12 amino acids. CDR1 and CDR2 from the germline V gene are MNHEY and SMNVEV (reference sequence). V dropped 8 bases and J dropped 3; count of bases not matched to a gene: 1. This CDR3 is CASRQGTDTQYF. CDR3 DNA: TGTGCCAGCCGACAGGGGACAGATACGCAGTATTTT.

This chain joins TRBV5-1 and TRBJ2-5, with 7 positions matching TRBD2. This CDR3 is 14 amino acids long. V was pared by 3 bases and J by 5 bases, with 7 bases of the junction left unmatched. Germline values: CDR1 SGHRS, CDR2 YFSETQ. The CDR3 sequence: CASSSPQGGETQYF. The CDR3 nucleotides are TGCGCCAGCAGCTCCCCTCAGGGAGGGGAGACCCAGTACTTC.

The chain joins TRBV12-5 to TRBJ1-1; D gene uncertain. The V gene's germline CDR1 is LGHNT and CDR2 FRNRAP. The CDR3 has 14 amino acids. Trimming took 1 base from V and 0 from J, leaving 6 bases between them. Here the CDR3 DNA reads TGTGCTAGTGGTTTGGCCTCCATGAACACTGAAGCTTTCTTT. Translating it yields CASGLASMNTEAFF.

CDR3: CASSRSRRVDGLYNEQFF. The CDR3 DNA reads TGTGCCAGTAGTAGGAGCCGACGGGTTGATGGGCTTTACAATGAGCAGTTCTTC. The rearrangement joins TRBV19 to TRBJ2-1, with D uncertain. CDR1 and CDR2 from the germline V gene are LNHDA and SQIVND (reference sequence). This CDR3 comprises 18 residues. V shed 4 bases and J shed 4 bases, with 23 bases lying between them.

The chain uses TRBV19 and TRBJ1-2; D is unclear. Trimming cost V 6 bases and J 4 bases, with 6 bases left between them. The CDR3 consists of 11 residues. The V gene's germline CDR1 is LNHDA and CDR2 SQIVND (reference sequence). This CDR3 is CASRYSYGYTF. DNA for the CDR3: TGTGCCAGTAGGTACAGCTATGGCTACACCTTC. The whole variable domain, remainder taken from reference TRBV19 and TRBJ1-2, is DGGITQSPKYLFRKEGQNVTLSCEQNLNHDAMYWYRQDPGQGLRLIYYSQIVNDFQKGDIAEGYSVSREKKESFPLTVTSAQKNPTAFYLCASRYSYGYTFGSGTRLTVV.

The rearrangement uses TRBV28 and TRBJ1-2; tentatively, D is TRBD1 (5 bases). Germline-derived CDR1 and CDR2 are MDHEN and SYDVKM. The CDR3 consists of 13 residues. The germline V and J ends were trimmed by 6 bases and 8 bases, with 16 bases remaining between them. In DNA form, the CDR3 reads TGTGCCAGCAGGGGGCCCTTGAGGGGCGGCTACACCTTC. This gives the protein CASRGPLRGGYTF.